This entry describes one T cell receptor (beta chain). Its antigen remains undetermined. Base qualities were left out, and no much larger clone turns up one base away. V ends up 4 bases short and J 0 bases short, with an unmatched junction base count of 0. From the germline V gene, CDR1 is SNHLY and CDR2 is FYNNEI. From the cysteine up to the phenylalanine, the CDR3 has a length of 14 residues. The DNA shown is the 42-base CDR3, in frame from base 1. Separate from the approximately 700-subject first cohort, the validation cohort of about 120 subjects was the group to which the donors belonged. The data were obtained in a study of cytomegalovirus exposure and HLA in healthy donors (TCRdb year 2017). Study-wide context: According to a later analysis, the 100 to 150 validation repertoires were produced on the same platform as the 666 repertoires of the first cohort. To predict cytomegalovirus infection status, the study brought together high-throughput TCR immunosequencing, statistical association of individual TCRs with disease status, and machine learning. Along with the approximately 650-subject first cohort, a separate validation cohort of over a hundred different subjects was used. The study aimed to test whether signatures of past pathogen exposure could be identified by cataloging public T cell receptors.

The paper as a whole reports these results and caveats: Cytomegalovirus status was reported to be diagnosed by the classifier with high specificity and sensitivity in both the original and validation cohorts. A total of 164 TCR beta chains were listed by the study as associated with cytomegalovirus. Most TCR sequences were seen in very few donors, while some public TCRs were found in many individuals. In vitro tests confirmed that a few of the cytomegalovirus-associated TCR beta chains recognize cytomegalovirus antigens. It was suggested by the authors that the approach could potentially be generalized to other disease states and immunological phenotypes. The validation cohort had no HLA typing available for a later analysis, so co-occurrence within that cohort was assessed over all 120 or so repertoires. A later analysis found that TCRs clustered in the first cohort also tended to co-occur in the 95 to 150 validation repertoires, with approximately 95% of cluster scores above 0.

The library came from the immunoSEQ multiplex PCR assay. The published analysis was carried out like this. A statistical classification framework was developed to diagnose cytomegalovirus status using the catalog of TCR beta chain sequences. In TCRdb, the immuneACCESS table is reduced to in-frame sequences with V and J assigned. These tables do not hold every clone; where another copy was compared, an unresolved V gene accounts for under half, and the others remain unexplained. V and J calls plus clone size are reproduced from that table; the DNA served to infer D and trimming. The sample table lists about 110,000 clones, 88% of them with a count of one. In total, the top ten clones hold more than 1.5% of the sample.

Sequencing was done on a sample of PBMCs. This clonotype was sampled from a woman between 18 and 30 years old in good health and CMV-seropositive. The chain couples TRBV2 to TRBJ1-3; 7 of the junction bases match TRBD1. This receptor carries the CDR3 CASSGTGSGNTIYF. Read as DNA, the sequence is TGTGCCAGCAGTGGGACAGGCTCTGGAAACACCATATATTTT.